This T cell receptor beta chain appears in the sequencing data of a study of vaccination effects on CD4 cells after COVID-19. For this clone: As yet, its antigen is unknown.

Antigen-specific CD4+ T cells expanded by the ViraFEST assay with viral peptide pools were then sequenced. Isolation of CD4+ T cells took place after 10 days of culture. Wells of more than 1.5 million PBMC each were grown with 7.5 to 10 IU/ml IL-2 and 8.5 to 10 ug/ml peptides. Germline lookup yields CDR1 KGHSH and CDR2 LQKENI. Trimming stripped 2 bases from V and 0 bases from J, with 13 bases between. The CDR3 spans 16 residues. Some clones are missing from TCRdb's copy, which holds only in-frame ones; the method was immunoSEQ multiplex PCR. The sample lists under 80,000 clones, roughly 74% occurring once.

The chain combines TRBV18 with TRBJ1-1; no clear D gene. Sequencing was performed on CD4+ T cells from PBMCs cultured with HCoV-229E spike peptides, taken before COVID-19 vaccination. This receptor was identified in a human donor who received a COVID-19 vaccine. CDR3 DNA: TGTGCCAGCTCACCAAGTCATCGACCGGTGAACACTGAAGCTTTCTTT. This sequence encodes CASSPSHRPVNTEAFF.